There are many counts of the clone carrying this T cell receptor beta chain. Its cognate antigen is unknown. The data stem from a study of T-cell reconstitution after alpha-beta-depleted transplantation in children. CDR3 length: 15 residues. Germline CDR1 reads DFQATT; CDR2 reads SNEGSKA (reference sequence). V gave up 0 bases and J gave up 2 bases; unmatched junction bases: 4. Unique molecular identifiers were incorporated during preparation of the TCRbeta library. TCRdb re-derived calls from the PCR reads in MiXCR, one entry per CDR3 protein. Here the sample spans a few hundred thousand distinct CDR3 sequences, roughly a quarter being singletons. Study-level findings and limits: T cells produced anew were the main source of T-cell counts and diversity one year after transplant. Certain patients had high TCRbeta diversity at day 60, and it came from recipient T cells and thymic progenitors that survived. Several hundred graft clones that had expanded were reportedly the source of alpha-beta T cells about two months after transplant.

This specimen consisted of PBMCs, obtained before TCRalphabeta/CD19-depleted stem cell transplant. J is TRBJ2-7 and V is TRBV20-1, with TRBD1 matching 10 bases. The origin of this receptor is a girl aged 2 to 9 with Fanconi anemia, due to receive a stem cell transplant. The CDR3, as DNA: TGCAGTGCTAGAGATATGGGACAGGGGACCTACGAGCAGTACTTC. It codes for CSARDMGQGTYEQYF.